What follows describes a single T cell receptor (beta chain). Its antigen is currently unknown. V lost 0 bases to trimming and J lost 7 bases, with 7 bases between them. The germline CDR1 and CDR2 sequences are SGHAT and FQNNGV. The CDR3 spans 13 residues. Method: immunoSEQ multiplex PCR; TCRdb's copy keeps in-frame clones and lacks some. In the table there are fewer than 100,000 clones, approximately 94% of which are singletons. This sample is part of a study of T cell responses to AZD1222 COVID-19 vaccine. Looking at the study overall: Pooling covered second doses at about 4 or about 12 weeks.

Study-wide points: CD4 TCRs covered the whole spike, strongest at regions 160-218 and 743-854. Most donors were white British and more were female, and clonal diversity was possibly underestimated. Unmutated variant regions are reportedly the target of nearly half of TCRs that are spike-specific.

This receptor was obtained from an adult in good health. The chain recombines TRBV11-2 with TRBJ2-1; unclear D gene. The specimen comprised peripheral blood, sampled on day 0 of AZD1222 vaccination. CDR3: CASSLERVNEQFF. The CDR3 nucleotides are TGTGCCAGCAGCTTAGAAAGGGTTAATGAGCAGTTCTTC.